This T cell receptor (beta chain) was documented in a study of post-analysis software for immune sequencing data (dated by TCRdb to the mid-2010s). In terms of the full investigation: The recorded disease courses included relapsing-remitting, secondary progressive and progressive-relapsing multiple sclerosis, and some patients had no subtype annotation. A subset of samples was prepared in parallel using single-end sample barcoding, then pooled and co-amplified after Illumina adapter ligation. The patient repertoires were set against about 10 previously published healthy control repertoires from donors whose ages ranged from roughly 6 to 27 years.

Results and caveats for the whole study, not just this receptor: Patients showed significantly higher frequencies than controls for several TRBV segments, among them TRBV5-6, TRBV5-1 and TRBV20-1. Multiple sclerosis patients had significantly lower normalized Chao1 diversity than controls, a result that suggests substantial peripheral T-cell clonal expansion. Direct clustering with F measure revealed strong co-clustering of samples prepared in the same batch, which led to a batch-effect correction. The control group was slightly older than the multiple sclerosis patient group.

Reading from cysteine to phenylalanine, the CDR3 counts 15 amino acids. Just the 45-base CDR3 DNA is kept, in frame starting at base 1. The junction shows trimming of 0 bases on V and 8 bases on J, plus 11 bases between the germline ends. Taken from the germline V gene (reference sequence), the CDR1 and CDR2 loops are MNHNY and SVGAGI. This clonotype was picked up a small number of times. Its antigen remains undetermined. One base away there is no much larger clone; base qualities are not given. To prepare the library, PCR was applied. Instrument on record: Illumina HiSeq 2500. To reduce PCR and sequencing biases, unique molecular identifiers were built into the TCR beta cDNA libraries. Every 1 to 10 million input T cells yielded 500,000 or so cDNA molecules, meaning each molecule approximated one T cell. The same protocol used for the earlier healthy control dataset was applied to prepare and sequence the patient libraries. Within a given batch, samples were prepared together, multiplexed and sequenced on the same HiSeq lane. As for how the authors treated the data: Raw barcoded reads were processed with MIGEC, and single-read molecular identifier groups were discarded before consensus assembly and CDR3 extraction. Clonotype tables were post-analysed with VDJtools, normalizing diversity by down-sampling all datasets to the smallest sample size. To correct batch-related cross-sample contamination, repertoire overlap clustering matched CDR3 amino acid sequences but not nucleotide sequences. The raw public reads went through TCRdb reprocessing: fastp at Q25, MiXCR clone calling, in-frame beta chains kept. Under each unique CDR3 protein, matching rows form one entry showing the most common genes and DNA. V and J calls and clone size were set by TCRdb, not the authors. The sample table contains roughly 540,000 distinct CDR3 sequences; only one count was recorded for around 31% of them. Around 6.1% of the sample belongs to the ten largest clones.

TCR beta repertoires were profiled from peripheral blood of more than ten young patients with multiple sclerosis to demonstrate the VDJtools post-analysis software. Multiple sclerosis patients were children and adolescents aged about 6 to 16 years. Sequences were obtained from blood. This sequence was found in a girl aged 2-17 years with multiple sclerosis. Recombination joined TRBV6-6 with TRBJ1-6; TRBD1 might be the D gene, on 5 matching bases. For the CDR3, the sequence is CASSYSGGSDSPLHF. The bases read TGTGCCAGCAGTTACTCGGGGGGATCGGATTCACCCCTCCACTTT.